This T cell receptor beta chain was documented in a study of T cells expressing NK-cell markers. Libraries used 5'RACE template switching adding universal primer site and UMIs. TCRdb reprocessed the 5' RACE reads and reports one entry per CDR3 protein, with no DNA. In all, the sample yields about 460,000 distinct CDR3 sequences. Sequences were obtained from blood T cells: a sorted CD56 or NKG2C T cell subset, CD4+ or CD8+ T cells, or bulk PBMC T cells (not recorded which). The clonotype originates from a woman between 50 and 59 years old in good health.

CDR3: CASMARTSDYNEQFF. The rearrangement joins TRBV19 to TRBJ2-1; as DNA is missing, the TRBD2 call by TCRdb cannot be tested. CDR3 length equals 15 residues. Germline-derived CDR1 and CDR2 are LNHDA and SQIVND (reference sequence). The whole variable domain, filled in from reference TRBV19 and TRBJ2-1, reads DGGITQSPKYLFRKEGQNVTLSCEQNLNHDAMYWYRQDPGQGLRLIYYSQIVNDFQKGDIAEGYSVSREKKESFPLTVTSAQKNPTAFYLCASMARTSDYNEQFFGPGTRLTVL.